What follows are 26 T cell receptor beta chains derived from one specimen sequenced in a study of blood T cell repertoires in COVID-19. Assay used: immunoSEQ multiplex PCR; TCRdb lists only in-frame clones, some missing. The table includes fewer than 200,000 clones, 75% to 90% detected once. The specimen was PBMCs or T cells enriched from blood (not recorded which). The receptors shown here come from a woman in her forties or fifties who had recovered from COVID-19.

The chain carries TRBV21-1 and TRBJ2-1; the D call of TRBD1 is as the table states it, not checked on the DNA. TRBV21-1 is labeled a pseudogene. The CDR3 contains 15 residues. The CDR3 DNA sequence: TGTGCCAGCAACTCAGGGGGGAGTTCCTACAATGAGCAGTTCTTC. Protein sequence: CASNSGGSSYNEQFF.

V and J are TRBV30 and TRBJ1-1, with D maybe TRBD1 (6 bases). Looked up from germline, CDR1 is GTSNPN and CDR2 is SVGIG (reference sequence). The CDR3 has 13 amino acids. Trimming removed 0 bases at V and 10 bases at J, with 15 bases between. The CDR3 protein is CAWSVLQGQGAFF. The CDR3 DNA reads TGTGCCTGGAGTGTACTGCAGGGGCAAGGAGCTTTCTTT.

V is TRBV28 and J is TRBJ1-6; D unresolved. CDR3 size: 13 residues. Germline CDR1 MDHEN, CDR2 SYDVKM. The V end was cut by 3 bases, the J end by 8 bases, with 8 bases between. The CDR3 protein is CASSLTPDSPLHF. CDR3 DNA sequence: TGTGCCAGCAGTTTGACACCCGATTCACCCCTCCACTTT.

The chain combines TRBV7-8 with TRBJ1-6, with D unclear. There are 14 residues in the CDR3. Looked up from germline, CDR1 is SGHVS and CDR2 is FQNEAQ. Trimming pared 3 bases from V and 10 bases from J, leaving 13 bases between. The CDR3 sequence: CASSLPSRQSPLHF. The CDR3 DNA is TGTGCCAGCAGCTTGCCCTCCAGGCAATCACCCCTCCACTTT. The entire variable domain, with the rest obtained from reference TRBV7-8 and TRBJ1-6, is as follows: GAGVSQSPRYKVAKRGQDVALRCDPISGHVSLFWYQQALGQGPEFLTYFQNEAQLDKSGLPSDRFFAERPEGSVSTLKIQRTQQEDSAVYLCASSLPSRQSPLHFGNGTRLTVT.

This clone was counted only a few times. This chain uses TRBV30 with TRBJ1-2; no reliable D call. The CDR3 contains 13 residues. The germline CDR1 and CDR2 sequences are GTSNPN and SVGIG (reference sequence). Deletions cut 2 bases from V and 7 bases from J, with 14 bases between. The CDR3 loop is CAWSLGSPSGYTF. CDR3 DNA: TGTGCCTGGAGTTTGGGCAGCCCGTCTGGCTACACCTTC. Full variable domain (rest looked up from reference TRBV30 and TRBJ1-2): SQTIHQWPATLVQPVGSPLSLECTVEGTSNPNLYWYRQAAGRGLQLLFYSVGIGQISSEVPQNLSASRPQDRQFILSSKKLLLSDSGFYLCAWSLGSPSGYTFGSGTRLTVV.

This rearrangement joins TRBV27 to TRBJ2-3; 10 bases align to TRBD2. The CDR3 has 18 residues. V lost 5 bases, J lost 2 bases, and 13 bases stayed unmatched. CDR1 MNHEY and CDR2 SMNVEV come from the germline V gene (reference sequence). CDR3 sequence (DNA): TGTGCCAGCAGTCCAATATCATCAGCGGGAGGGCCCACAGATACGCAGTATTTT. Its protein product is CASSPISSAGGPTDTQYF.

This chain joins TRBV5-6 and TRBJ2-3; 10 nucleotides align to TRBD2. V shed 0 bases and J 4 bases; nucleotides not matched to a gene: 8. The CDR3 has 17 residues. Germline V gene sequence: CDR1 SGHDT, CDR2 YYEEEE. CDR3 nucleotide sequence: TGTGCCAGCAGCTTGGCGCCTAGCGGGAGTGCCCCAGATACGCAGTATTTT. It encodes CASSLAPSGSAPDTQYF.

CDR3 loop: CASRTRWTTGELFF. The CDR3 DNA is TGTGCCAGCAGGACTAGGTGGACCACCGGGGAGCTGTTTTTT. The chain is built from TRBV6-5 and TRBJ2-2; a possible D gene is TRBD2 (6 bases). This CDR3 is built from 14 residues. The V gene's germline CDR1 is MNHEY and CDR2 SVGAGI. Deletions cut 6 bases from V and 4 bases from J, with 12 bases between.

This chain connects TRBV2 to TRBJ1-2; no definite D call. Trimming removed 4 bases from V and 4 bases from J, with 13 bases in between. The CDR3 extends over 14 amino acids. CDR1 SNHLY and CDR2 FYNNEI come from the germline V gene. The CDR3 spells CASSVEAGGYGYTF. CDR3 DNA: TGTGCCAGCAGTGTTGAGGCAGGAGGCTATGGCTACACCTTC. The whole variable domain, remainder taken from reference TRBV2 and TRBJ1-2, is EPEVTQTPSHQVTQMGQEVILRCVPISNHLYFYWYRQILGQKVEFLVSFYNNEISEKSEIFDDQFSVERPDGSNFTLKIRSTKLEDSAMYFCASSVEAGGYGYTFGSGTRLTVV.

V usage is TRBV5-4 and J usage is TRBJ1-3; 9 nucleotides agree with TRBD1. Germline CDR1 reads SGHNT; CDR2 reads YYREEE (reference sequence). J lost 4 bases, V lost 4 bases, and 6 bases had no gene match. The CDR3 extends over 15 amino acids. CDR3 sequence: CASSPGTGRGNTIYF. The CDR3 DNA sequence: TGTGCCAGCAGCCCCGGGACAGGGCGAGGAAACACCATATATTTT.

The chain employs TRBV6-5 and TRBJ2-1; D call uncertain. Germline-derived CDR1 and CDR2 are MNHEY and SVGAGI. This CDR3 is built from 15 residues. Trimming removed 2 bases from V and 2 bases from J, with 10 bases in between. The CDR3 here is CASSYVETPYNEQFF. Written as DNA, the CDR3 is TGTGCCAGCAGTTACGTAGAAACCCCCTACAATGAGCAGTTCTTC.

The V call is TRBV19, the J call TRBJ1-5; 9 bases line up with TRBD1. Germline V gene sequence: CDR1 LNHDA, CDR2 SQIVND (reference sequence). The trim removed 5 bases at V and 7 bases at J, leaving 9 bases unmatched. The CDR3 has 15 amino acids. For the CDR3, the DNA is TGTGCCAGTAGTCCCACCGGGACAGGGAACCAGCCCCAGCATTTT. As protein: CASSPTGTGNQPQHF. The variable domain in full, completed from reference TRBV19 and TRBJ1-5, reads DGGITQSPKYLFRKEGQNVTLSCEQNLNHDAMYWYRQDPGQGLRLIYYSQIVNDFQKGDIAEGYSVSREKKESFPLTVTSAQKNPTAFYLCASSPTGTGNQPQHFGDGTRLSIL.

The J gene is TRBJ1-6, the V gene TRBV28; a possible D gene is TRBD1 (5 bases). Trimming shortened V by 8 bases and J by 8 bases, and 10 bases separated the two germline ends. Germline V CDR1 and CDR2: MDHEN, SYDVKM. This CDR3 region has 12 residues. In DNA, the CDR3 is TGTGCCAGCGGCCAGGGCGATTCACCCCTCCACTTT. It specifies CASGQGDSPLHF.

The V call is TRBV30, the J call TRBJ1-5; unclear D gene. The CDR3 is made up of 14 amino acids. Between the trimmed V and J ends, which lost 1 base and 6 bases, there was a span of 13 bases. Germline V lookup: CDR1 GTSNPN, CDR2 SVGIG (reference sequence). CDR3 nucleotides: TGTGCCTGGAGTGCAGACTGGAGCCGTCAGCCCCAGCATTTT. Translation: CAWSADWSRQPQHF.

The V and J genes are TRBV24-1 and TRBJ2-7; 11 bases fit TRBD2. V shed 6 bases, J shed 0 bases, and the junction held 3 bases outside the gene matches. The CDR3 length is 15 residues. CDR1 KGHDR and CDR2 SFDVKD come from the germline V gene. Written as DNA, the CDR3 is TGTGCCACCAGTATGACTAGCGGGGCCTCCTACGAGCAGTACGTC. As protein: CATSMTSGASYEQYV.

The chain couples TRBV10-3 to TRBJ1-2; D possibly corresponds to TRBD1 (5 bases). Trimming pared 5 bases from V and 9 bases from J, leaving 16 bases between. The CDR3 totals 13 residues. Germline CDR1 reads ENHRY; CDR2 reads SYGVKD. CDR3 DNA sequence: TGTGCCATCAGTCAGGGAGGCTTCGGGAGCTACACCTTC. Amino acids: CAISQGGFGSYTF.

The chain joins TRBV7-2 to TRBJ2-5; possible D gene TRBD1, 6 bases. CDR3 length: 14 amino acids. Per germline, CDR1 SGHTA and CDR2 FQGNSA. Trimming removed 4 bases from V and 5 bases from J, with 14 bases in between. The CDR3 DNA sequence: TGTGCCAGCAGCTCGGACAGTGGGTCGGAGACCCAGTACTTC. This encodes CASSSDSGSETQYF.

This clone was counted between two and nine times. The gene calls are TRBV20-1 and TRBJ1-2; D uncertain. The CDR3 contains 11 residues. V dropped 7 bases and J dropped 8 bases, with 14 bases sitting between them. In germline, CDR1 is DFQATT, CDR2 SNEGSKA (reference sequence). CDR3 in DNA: TGCAGTGTGAAGAGAGTTGAAGGCTACACCTTC. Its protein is CSVKRVEGYTF.

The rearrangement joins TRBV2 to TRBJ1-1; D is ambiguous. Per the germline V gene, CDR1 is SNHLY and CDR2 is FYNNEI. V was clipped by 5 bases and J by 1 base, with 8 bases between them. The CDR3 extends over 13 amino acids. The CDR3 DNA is TGTGCCAGCAGTATCCCAGAGAACACTGAAGCTTTCTTT. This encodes CASSIPENTEAFF.

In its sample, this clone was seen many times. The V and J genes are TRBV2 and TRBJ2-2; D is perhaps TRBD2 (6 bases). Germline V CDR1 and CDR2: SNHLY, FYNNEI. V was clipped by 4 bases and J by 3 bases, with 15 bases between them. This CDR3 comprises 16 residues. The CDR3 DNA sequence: TGTGCCAGCAGTGTCCCATCCTGGGGGGACACCGGGGAGCTGTTTTTT. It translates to CASSVPSWGDTGELFF.

DNA for the CDR3: TGTGCCACCGAGGGGGGGACAGGTGGCTACACCTTC. Amino acids: CATEGGTGGYTF. J is TRBJ1-2 and V is TRBV19; 8 nucleotides line up with TRBD1. Trimming at V came to 10 bases and at J to 7 bases, leaving 8 bases not matched to a gene. Germline CDR1 and CDR2: LNHDA and SQIVND (reference sequence). The CDR3 contains 12 residues.

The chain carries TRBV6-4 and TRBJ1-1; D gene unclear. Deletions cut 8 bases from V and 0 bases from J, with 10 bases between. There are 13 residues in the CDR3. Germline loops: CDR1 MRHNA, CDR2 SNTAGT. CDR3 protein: CASSVMVNTEAFF. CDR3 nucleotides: TGTGCCAGCTCGGTGATGGTGAACACTGAAGCTTTCTTT.

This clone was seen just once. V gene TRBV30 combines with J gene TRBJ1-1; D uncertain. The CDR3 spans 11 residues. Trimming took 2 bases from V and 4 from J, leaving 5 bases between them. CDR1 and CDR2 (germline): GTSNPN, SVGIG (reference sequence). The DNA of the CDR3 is TGTGCCTGGAGTCGGAGCACTGAAGCTTTCTTT. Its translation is CAWSRSTEAFF.

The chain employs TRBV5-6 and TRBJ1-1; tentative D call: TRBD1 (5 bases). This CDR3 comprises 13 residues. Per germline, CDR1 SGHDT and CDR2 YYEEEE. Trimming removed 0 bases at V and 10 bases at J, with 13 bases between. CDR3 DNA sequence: TGTGCCAGCAGCTTGGCAGGGATCCACTCAGCTTTCTTT. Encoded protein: CASSLAGIHSAFF. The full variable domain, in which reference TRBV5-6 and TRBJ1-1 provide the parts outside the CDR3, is DAGVTQSPTHLIKTRGQQVTLRCSPKSGHDTVSWYQQALGQGPQFIFQYYEEEERQRGNFPDRFSGHQFPNYSSELNVNALLLGDSALYLCASSLAGIHSAFFGQGTRLTVV.

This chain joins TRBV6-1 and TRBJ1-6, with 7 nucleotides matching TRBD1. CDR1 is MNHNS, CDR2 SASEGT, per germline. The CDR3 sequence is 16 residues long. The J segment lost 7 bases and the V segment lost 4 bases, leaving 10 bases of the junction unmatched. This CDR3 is CASSVVQGPGNSPLHF. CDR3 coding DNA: TGTGCCAGCAGTGTTGTACAGGGGCCAGGGAATTCACCCCTCCACTTT.

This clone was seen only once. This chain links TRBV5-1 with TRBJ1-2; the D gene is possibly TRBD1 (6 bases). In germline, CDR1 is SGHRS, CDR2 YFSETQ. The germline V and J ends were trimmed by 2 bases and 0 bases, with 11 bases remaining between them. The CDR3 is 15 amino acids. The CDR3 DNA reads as TGCGCCAGCAGCTTAACCCGGACAGCTAACTATGGCTACACCTTC. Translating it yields CASSLTRTANYGYTF.